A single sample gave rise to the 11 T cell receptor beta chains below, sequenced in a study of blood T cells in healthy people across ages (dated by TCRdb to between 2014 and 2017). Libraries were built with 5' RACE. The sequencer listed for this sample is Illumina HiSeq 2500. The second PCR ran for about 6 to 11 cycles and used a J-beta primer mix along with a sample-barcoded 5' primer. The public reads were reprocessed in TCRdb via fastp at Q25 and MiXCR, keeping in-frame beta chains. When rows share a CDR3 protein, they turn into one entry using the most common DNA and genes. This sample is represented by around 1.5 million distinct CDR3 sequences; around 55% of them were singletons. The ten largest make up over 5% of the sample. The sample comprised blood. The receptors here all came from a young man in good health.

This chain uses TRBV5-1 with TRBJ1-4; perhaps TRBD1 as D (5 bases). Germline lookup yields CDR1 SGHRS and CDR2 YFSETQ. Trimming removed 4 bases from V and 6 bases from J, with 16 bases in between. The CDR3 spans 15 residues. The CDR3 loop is CASSARTRGDEKLFF. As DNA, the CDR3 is TGCGCCAGCAGCGCCAGGACAAGGGGTGATGAAAAACTGTTTTTT.

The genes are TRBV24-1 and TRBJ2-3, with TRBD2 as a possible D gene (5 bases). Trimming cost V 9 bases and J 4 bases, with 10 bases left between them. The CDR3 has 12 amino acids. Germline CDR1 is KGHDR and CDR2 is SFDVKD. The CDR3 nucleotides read TGTGCCACCGTCGGGATGTCAGATACGCAGTATTTT. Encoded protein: CATVGMSDTQYF.

CDR3 region: CASSEGWSETQYF. CDR3 nucleotides: TGTGCCAGCAGCGAAGGGTGGAGCGAGACCCAGTACTTC. V is TRBV11-3 and J is TRBJ2-5; no reliable D call. The germline V and J ends were trimmed by 5 bases and 5 bases, with 12 bases remaining between them. The length of the CDR3 is 13 residues. The V gene's germline CDR1 is SGHNT and CDR2 YENEEA.

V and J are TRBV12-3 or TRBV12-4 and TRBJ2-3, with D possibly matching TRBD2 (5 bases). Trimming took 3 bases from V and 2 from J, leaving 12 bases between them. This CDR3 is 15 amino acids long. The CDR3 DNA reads TGTGCCAGCAGTTTGGAGGACGGGTTCACAGATACGCAGTATTTT. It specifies CASSLEDGFTDTQYF.

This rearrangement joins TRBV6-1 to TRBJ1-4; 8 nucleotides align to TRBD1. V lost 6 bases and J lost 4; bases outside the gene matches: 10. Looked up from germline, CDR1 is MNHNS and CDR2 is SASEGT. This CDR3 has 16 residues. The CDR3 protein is CASSPPRTGRNEKLFF. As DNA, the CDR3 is TGTGCCAGCAGCCCACCCCGGACAGGGCGTAATGAAAAACTGTTTTTT.

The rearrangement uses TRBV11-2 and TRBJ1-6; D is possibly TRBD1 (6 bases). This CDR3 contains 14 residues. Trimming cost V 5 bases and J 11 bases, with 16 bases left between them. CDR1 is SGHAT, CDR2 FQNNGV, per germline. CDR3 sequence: CASSRRQVRAPLHF. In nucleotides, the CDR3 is TGTGCCAGCAGCAGAAGACAGGTCCGCGCACCCCTCCACTTT.

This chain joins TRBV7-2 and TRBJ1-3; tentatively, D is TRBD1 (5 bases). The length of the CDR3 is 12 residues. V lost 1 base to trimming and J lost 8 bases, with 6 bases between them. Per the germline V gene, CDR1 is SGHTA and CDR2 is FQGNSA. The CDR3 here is CASSLGGDTIYF. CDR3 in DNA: TGTGCCAGCAGCTTAGGAGGGGACACCATATATTTT.

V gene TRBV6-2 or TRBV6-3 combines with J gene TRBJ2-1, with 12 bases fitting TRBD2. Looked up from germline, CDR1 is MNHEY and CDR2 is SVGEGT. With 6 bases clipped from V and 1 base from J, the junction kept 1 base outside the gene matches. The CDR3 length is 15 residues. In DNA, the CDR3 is TGTGCCAGCAGAACTAGCGGGGGGTCCTACAATGAGCAGTTCTTC. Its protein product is CASRTSGGSYNEQFF.

CDR3 residues: CASSFSGTGGSGYTF. Written as DNA, the CDR3 is TGTGCCAGCAGCTTTTCCGGGACAGGGGGGTCTGGCTACACCTTC. The V gene is TRBV5-6, the J gene TRBJ1-2; the match to TRBD1 covers 11 bases. The length of the CDR3 is 15 residues. Per germline, CDR1 SGHDT and CDR2 YYEEEE. Trimming at V came to 2 bases and at J to 7 bases, leaving 7 bases not matched to a gene.

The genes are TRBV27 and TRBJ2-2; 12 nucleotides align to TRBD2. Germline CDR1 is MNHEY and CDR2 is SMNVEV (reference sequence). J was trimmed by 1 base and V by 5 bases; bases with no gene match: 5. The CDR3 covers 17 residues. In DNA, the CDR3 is TGTGCCAGCAGTCCCGCTAGCGGGAGGGGGAACACCGGGGAGCTGTTTTTT. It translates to CASSPASGRGNTGELFF.

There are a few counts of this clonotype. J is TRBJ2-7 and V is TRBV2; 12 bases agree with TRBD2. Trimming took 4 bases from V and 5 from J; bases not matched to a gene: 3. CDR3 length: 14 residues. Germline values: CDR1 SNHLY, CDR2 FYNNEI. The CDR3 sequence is CASSALAGGNEQYF. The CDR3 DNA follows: TGTGCCAGCAGTGCGCTAGCGGGAGGGAACGAGCAGTACTTC.